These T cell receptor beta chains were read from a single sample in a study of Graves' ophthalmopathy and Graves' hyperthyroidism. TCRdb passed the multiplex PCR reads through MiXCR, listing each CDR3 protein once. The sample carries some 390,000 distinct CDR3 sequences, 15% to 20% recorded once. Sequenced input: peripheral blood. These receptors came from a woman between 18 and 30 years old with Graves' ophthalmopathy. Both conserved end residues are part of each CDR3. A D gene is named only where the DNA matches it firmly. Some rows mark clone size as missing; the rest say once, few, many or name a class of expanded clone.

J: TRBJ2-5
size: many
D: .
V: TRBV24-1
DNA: TGTGCCACCAGTGATTCTGGACGGAATTGGTACTTC
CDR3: CATSDSGRNWYF

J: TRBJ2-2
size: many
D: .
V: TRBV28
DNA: TGTGCCACCGACTCCAGGAGGCGGGACGGGGCTCCCGGGGAGCTGTTTTTT
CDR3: CATDSRRRDGAPGELFF

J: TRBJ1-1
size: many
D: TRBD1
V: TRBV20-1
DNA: TGCAGTGCTAGTTGGACAGGTGAAGCTTTCTTT
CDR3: CSASWTGEAFF

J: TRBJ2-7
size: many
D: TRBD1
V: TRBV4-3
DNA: TGCGCCAGCAGCCAAGACGACAGGGCGGCCTACGAGCAGTACTTC
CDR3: CASSQDDRAAYEQYF

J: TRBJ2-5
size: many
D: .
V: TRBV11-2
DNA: TGTGCCAGCAGCAAAGGGGTAGGGGAGACCCAGTACTTC
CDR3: CASSKGVGETQYF

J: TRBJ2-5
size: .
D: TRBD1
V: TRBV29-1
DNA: TGCAGCGTTGAATTGACAGGGGCCGCCCGAGAGGGCCAGTACTTC
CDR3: CSVELTGAAREGQYF

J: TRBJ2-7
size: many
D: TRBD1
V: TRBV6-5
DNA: TGTGCCAGCAGGTCCGGGACAGTCTCCTACGAGCAGTACTTC
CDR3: CASRSGTVSYEQYF

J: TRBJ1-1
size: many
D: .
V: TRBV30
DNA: TGTGCCTGGGGAGACGGCCTGAACACTGAAGCTTTCTTT
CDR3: CAWGDGLNTEAFF

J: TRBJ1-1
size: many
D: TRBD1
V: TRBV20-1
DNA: TGCAGTGCTCACCCGACAGGGTTCACTGAAGCTTTCTTT
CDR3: CSAHPTGFTEAFF

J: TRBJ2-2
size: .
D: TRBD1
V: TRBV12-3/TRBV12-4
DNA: TGTGCCAGCACGGCAGGGGGTGCCGGGGAGCTGTTTTTT
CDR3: CASTAGGAGELFF

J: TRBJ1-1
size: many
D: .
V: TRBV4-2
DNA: TGTGCCAGCAGCCGTATCGACAGAAGTGGGGAAGCTTTCTTT
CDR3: CASSRIDRSGEAFF

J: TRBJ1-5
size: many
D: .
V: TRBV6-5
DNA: TGTGCCAGCAGTTTGACGACCTATAGCAATCAGCCCCAGCATTTT
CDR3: CASSLTTYSNQPQHF

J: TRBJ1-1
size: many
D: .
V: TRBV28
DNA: TGTGCCAGCAGTTTCCCAGGGACGAACACTGAAGCTTTCTTT
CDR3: CASSFPGTNTEAFF

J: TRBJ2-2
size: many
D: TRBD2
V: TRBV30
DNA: TGTGCCTGGAGTAGGGGACTACCGAACACCGGGGAGCTGTTTTTT
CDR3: CAWSRGLPNTGELFF

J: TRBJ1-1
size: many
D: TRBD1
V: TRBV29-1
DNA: TGCAGCGTCACCGACAGGGGAGCAGGCACTGAAGCTTTCTTT
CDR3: CSVTDRGAGTEAFF

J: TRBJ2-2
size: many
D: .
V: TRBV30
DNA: TGTGCCTGGACGAGAACCGGGGAGCTGTTTTTT
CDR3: CAWTRTGELFF

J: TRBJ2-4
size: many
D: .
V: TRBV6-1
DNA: TGTGCCAGCAGTGAAGCAATCTGGGGGGAGAGAAACATTCAGTACTTC
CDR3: CASSEAIWGERNIQYF

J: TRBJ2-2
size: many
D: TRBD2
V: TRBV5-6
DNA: TGTGCCAGCAGCTACCGCCGTAGCGGGAGAATAGCGAACACCGGGGAGCTGTTTTTT
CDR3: CASSYRRSGRIANTGELFF

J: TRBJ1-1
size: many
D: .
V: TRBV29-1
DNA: TGCAGCGGTGGGGCACAGGTGAACACTGAAGCTTTCTTT
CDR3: CSGGAQVNTEAFF

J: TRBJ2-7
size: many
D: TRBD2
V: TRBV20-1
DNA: TGCAGTGCTAGCGGGAGGTCGACCTACGAGCAGTACTTC
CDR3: CSASGRSTYEQYF

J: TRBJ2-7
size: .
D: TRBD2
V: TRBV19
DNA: TGTGCCAGTACCCCCTCAGCGGGGGGGCCGCTTTCCTACGAGCAGTACTTC
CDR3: CASTPSAGGPLSYEQYF

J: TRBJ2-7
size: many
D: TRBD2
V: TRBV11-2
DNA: TGTGCCAGCAGCTTCGGCCCCAGCGGGGGGGGCTACGAGCAGTACTTC
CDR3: CASSFGPSGGGYEQYF

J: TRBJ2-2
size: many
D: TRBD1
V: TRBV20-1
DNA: TGCAGTGCTAGATCCGGGACAGGCACCGGGGAGCTGTTTTTT
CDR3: CSARSGTGTGELFF

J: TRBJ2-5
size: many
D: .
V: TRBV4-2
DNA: TGTGCCAGCAGCCAAGGGGACGCACAAGAGACCCAGTACTTC
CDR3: CASSQGDAQETQYF

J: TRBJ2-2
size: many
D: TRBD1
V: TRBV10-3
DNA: TGTGCCACCGGGACAGGGCTAAACACCGGGGAGCCGTTTTTT
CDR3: CATGTGLNTGEPFF

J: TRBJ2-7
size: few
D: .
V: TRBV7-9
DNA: TGTGCCAGCAGCTTACAGGGGCAAGGCTACGAGCAGTACTTC
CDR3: CASSLQGQGYEQYF

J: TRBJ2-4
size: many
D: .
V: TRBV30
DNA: TGTGCCTGGAGTGTACCAAACAGGGCTAACATTCAGTACTTC
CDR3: CAWSVPNRANIQYF

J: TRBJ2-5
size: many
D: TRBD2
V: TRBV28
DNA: TGTGCCAGCAGTTTAACTAGCGGGGGTTCTCGGGAGACCCAGTACTTC
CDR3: CASSLTSGGSRETQYF

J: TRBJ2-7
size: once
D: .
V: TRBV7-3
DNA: TGTGCCAGCAGTTCTCCCGTGGGGAGCTCCTACGAGCAGTACTTC
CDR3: CASSSPVGSSYEQYF

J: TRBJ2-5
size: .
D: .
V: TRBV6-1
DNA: TGTGCCAGCAGAGAAAATCGAGGGCGAGAGACCCAGTACTTC
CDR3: CASRENRGRETQYF

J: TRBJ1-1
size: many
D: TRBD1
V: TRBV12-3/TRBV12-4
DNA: TGTGCCAGCGGATCTTGGGACAGGTCAAACACTGAAGCTTTCTTT
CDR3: CASGSWDRSNTEAFF

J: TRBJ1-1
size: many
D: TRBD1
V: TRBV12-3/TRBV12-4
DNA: TGTGCCAGCAGTTCTGGACAGGGGAACACTGAAGCTTTCTTT
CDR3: CASSSGQGNTEAFF

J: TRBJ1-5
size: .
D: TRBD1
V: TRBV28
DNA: TGTGCCAGCAGACGACGGCTTAGCCCGGGACAGGTTAGCAATCAGCCCCAGCATTTT
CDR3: CASRRRLSPGQVSNQPQHF

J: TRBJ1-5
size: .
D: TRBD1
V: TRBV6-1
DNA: TGTGCCAGCAGGGCCGGGACAGCGGCTCAGCCCCAGCATTTT
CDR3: CASRAGTAAQPQHF

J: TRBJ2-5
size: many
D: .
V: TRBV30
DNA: TGTGCCTGGACACACGGGACCCAGTACTTC
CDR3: CAWTHGTQYF

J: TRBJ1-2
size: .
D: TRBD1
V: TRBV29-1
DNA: TGCAGCGTTGAAGGGGAGGACAGGAACTATGGCTACACCTTC
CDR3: CSVEGEDRNYGYTF

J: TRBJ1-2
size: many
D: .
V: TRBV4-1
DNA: TGCGCCAGCAGCCAAGATTTACGCGTGAGGGGCTATGGCTACACCTTC
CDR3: CASSQDLRVRGYGYTF

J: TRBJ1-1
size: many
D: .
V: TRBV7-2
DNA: TGTGCCAGCAGCCTCCGCCGGGGCCACACTGAAGCTTTCTTT
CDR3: CASSLRRGHTEAFF

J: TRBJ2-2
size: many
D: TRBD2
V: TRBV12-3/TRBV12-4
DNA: TGTGCCAGCAGTTTTAGCGGGGGGGGCACCGGGGAGCTGTTTTTT
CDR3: CASSFSGGGTGELFF

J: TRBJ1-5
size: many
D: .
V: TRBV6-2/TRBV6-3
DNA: TGTGCCAGCATCTCCGGGGGCGGGATCAATCAGCCCCAGCATTTT
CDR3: CASISGGGINQPQHF